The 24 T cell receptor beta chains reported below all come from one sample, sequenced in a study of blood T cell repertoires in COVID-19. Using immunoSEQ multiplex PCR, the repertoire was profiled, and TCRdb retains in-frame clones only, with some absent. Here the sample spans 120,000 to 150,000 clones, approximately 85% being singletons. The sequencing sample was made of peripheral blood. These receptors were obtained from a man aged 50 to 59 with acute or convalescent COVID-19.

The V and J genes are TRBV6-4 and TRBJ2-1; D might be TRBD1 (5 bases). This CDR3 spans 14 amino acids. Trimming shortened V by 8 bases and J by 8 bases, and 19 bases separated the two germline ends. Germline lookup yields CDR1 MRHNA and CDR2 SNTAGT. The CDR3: CASGWGQGMDEQFF. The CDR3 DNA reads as TGTGCCAGCGGATGGGGCCAGGGTATGGATGAGCAGTTCTTC.

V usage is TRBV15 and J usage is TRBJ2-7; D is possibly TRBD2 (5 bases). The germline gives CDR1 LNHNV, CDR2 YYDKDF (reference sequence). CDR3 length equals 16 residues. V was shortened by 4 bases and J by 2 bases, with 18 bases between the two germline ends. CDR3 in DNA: TGTGCCACCAGCAATGCGGAATCCGGGAAAGCCTACGAGCAGTACTTC. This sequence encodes CATSNAESGKAYEQYF.

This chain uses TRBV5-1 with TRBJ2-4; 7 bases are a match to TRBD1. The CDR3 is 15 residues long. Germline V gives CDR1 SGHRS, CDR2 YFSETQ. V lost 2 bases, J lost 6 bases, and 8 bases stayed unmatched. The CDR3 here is CASSFRGREGNIQYF. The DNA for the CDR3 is TGCGCCAGCAGCTTTAGGGGGCGCGAGGGAAACATTCAGTACTTC.

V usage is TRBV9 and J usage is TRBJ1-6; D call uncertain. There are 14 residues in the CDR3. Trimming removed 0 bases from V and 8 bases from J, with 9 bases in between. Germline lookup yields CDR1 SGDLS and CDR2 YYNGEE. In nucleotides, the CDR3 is TGTGCCAGCAGCGTAGACAGCATGGATTCACCCCTCCACTTT. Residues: CASSVDSMDSPLHF.

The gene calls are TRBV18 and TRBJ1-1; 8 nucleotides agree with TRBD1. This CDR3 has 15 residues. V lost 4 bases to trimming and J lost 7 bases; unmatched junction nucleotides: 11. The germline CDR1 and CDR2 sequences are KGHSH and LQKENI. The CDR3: CASSQTGQVKGEAFF. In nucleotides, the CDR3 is TGTGCCAGCTCACAAACGGGACAGGTAAAGGGTGAAGCTTTCTTT.

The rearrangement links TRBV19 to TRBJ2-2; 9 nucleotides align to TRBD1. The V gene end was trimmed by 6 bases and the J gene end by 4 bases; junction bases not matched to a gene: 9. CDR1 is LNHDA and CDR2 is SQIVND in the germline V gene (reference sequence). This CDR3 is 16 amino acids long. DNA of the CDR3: TGTGCCAGTAGGATCCGGGACAGGGCCATCACCGGGGAGCTGTTTTTT. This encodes CASRIRDRAITGELFF.

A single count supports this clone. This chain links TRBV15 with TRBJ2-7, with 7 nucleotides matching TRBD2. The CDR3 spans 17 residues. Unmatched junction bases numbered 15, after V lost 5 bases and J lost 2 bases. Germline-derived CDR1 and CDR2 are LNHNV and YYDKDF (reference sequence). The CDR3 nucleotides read TGTGCCACCAGCCTCCCGGGAGGTGGTCCGGGACCCTACGAGCAGTACTTC. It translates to CATSLPGGGPGPYEQYF.

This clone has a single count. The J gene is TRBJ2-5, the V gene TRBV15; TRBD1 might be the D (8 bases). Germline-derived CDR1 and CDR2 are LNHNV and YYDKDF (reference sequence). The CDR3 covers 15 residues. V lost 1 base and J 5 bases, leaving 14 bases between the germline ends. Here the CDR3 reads CATSRGGQGGETQYF. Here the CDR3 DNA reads TGTGCCACCAGCAGAGGAGGACAGGGAGGGGAGACCCAGTACTTC.

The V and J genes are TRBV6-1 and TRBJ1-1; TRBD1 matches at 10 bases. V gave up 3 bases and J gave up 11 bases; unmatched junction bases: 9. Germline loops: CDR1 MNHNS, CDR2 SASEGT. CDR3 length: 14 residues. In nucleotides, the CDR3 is TGTGCCAGCAGTGAGATGACAGGGGGCTTGTCGGCTTTCTTT. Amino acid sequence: CASSEMTGGLSAFF.

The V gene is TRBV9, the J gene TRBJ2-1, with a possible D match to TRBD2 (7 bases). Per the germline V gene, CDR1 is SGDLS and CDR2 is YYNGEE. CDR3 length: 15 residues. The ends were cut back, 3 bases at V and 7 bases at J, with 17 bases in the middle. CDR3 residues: CASSAGGGDGNEQFF. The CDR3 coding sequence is TGTGCCAGCAGCGCCGGAGGGGGGGATGGGAATGAGCAGTTCTTC.

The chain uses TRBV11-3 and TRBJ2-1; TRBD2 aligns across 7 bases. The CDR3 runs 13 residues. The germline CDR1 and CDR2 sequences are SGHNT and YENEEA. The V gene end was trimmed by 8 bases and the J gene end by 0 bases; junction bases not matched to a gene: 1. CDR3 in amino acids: CASRGSSYNEQFF. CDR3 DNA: TGTGCCAGCCGCGGGAGCTCCTACAATGAGCAGTTCTTC.

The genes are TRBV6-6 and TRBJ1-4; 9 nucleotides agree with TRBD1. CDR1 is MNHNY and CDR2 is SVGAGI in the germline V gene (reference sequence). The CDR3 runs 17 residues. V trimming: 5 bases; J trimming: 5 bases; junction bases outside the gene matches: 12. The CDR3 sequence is CASSPGTGIFGNEKLFF. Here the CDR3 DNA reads TGTGCCAGCAGTCCCGGGACAGGGATTTTCGGGAATGAAAAACTGTTTTTT.

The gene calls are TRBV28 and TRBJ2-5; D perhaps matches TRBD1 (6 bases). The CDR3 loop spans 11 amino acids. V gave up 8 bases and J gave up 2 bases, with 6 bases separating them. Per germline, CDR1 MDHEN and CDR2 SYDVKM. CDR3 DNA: TGTGCCAGCGGGACACAAGAGACCCAGTACTTC. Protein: CASGTQETQYF.

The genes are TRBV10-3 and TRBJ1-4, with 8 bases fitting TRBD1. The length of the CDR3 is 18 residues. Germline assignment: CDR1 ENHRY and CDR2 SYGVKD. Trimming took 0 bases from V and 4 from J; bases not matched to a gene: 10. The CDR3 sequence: CAISESSGTGGINEKLFF. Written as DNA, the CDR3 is TGTGCCATCAGTGAGTCGAGCGGCACAGGGGGGATTAATGAAAAACTGTTTTTT.

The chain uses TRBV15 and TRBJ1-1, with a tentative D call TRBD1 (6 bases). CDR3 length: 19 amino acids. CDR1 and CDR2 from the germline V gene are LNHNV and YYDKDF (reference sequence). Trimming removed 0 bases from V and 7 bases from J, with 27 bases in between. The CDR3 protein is CATSRDKTGPAPHFGEAFF. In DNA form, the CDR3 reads TGTGCCACCAGCAGAGATAAGACAGGACCAGCCCCCCATTTCGGTGAAGCTTTCTTT.

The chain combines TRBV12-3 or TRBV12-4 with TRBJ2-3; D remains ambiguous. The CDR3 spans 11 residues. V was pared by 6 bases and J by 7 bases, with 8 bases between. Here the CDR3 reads CASSPSYTQYF. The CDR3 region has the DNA TGTGCCAGCAGCCCCTCGTATACGCAGTATTTT.

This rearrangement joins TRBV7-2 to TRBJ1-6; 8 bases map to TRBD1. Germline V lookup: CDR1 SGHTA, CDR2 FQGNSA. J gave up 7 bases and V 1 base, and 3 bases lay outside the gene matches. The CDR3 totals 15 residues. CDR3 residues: CASSLGGQGNSPLHF. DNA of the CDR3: TGTGCCAGCAGCTTAGGAGGACAGGGAAATTCACCCCTCCACTTT. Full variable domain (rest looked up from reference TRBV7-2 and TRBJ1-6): GAGVSQSPSNKVTEKGKDVELRCDPISGHTALYWYRQSLGQGLEFLIYFQGNSAPDKSGLPSDRFSAERTGGSVSTLTIQRTQQEDSAVYLCASSLGGQGNSPLHFGNGTRLTVT.

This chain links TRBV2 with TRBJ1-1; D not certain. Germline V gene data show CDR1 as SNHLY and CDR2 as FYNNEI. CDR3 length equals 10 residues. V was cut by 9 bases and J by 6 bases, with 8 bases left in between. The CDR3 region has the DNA TGTGCCAGTTCCAGGCCTGAAGCTTTCTTT. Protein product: CASSRPEAFF.

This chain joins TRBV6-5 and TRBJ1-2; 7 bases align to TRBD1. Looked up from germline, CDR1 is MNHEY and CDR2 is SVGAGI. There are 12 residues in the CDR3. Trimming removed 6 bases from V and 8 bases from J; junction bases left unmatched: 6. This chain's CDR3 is CASSRQGWGYTF. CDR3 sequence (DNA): TGTGCCAGCAGCCGACAGGGCTGGGGCTACACCTTC.

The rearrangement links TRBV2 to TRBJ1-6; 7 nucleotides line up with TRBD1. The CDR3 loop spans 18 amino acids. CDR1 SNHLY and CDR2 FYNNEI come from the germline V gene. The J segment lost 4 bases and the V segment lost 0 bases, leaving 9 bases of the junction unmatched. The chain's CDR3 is CASSEAAGQRLYNSPLHF. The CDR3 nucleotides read TGTGCCAGCAGTGAAGCGGCGGGACAGAGATTGTATAATTCACCCCTCCACTTT. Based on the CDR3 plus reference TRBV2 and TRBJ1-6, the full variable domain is EPEVTQTPSHQVTQMGQEVILRCVPISNHLYFYWYRQILGQKVEFLVSFYNNEISEKSEIFDDQFSVERPDGSNFTLKIRSTKLEDSAMYFCASSEAAGQRLYNSPLHFGNGTRLTVT.

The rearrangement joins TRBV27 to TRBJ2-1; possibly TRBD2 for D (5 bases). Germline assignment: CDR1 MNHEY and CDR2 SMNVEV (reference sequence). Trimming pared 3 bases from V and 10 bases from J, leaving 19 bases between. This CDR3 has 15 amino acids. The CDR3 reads CASSFIGLEGGEQFF. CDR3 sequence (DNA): TGTGCCAGCAGTTTTATAGGACTTGAAGGAGGCGAGCAGTTCTTC.

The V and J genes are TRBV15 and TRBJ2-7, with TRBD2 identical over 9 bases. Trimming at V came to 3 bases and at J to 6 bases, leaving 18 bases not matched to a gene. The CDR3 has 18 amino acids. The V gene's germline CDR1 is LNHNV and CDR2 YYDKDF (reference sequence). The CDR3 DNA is TGTGCCACCAGCAGCTCTCGGAGTATAGCGGGAGTAGTTCGCGAGCAGTACTTC. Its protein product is CATSSSRSIAGVVREQYF.

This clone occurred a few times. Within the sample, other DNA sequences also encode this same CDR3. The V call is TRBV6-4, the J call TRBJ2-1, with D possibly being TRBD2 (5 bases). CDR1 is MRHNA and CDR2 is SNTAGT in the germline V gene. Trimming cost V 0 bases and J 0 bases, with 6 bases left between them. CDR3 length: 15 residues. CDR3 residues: CASSDSAGSYNEQFF. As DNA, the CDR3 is TGTGCCAGCAGTGACTCGGCGGGCTCCTACAATGAGCAGTTCTTC.

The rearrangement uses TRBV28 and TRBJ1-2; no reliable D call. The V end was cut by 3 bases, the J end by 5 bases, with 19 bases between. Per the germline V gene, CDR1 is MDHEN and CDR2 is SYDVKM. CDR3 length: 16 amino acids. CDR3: CASSLRGSALSYGYTF. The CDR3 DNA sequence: TGTGCCAGCAGTTTGCGAGGGTCGGCGTTGTCTTATGGCTACACCTTC.